This TCR beta chain was found in a study of T cell responses to AZD1222 COVID-19 vaccine. Study-wide findings and caveats: Reportedly, nearly half the spike-specific TCRs target unmutated variant regions. Baseline antibody screening turned up just a handful of seropositive AZD1222 recipients. Most donors were white British and more were female, and clonal diversity was possibly underestimated.

Worth noting for this clone: Its antigen is unknown.

Some clones are missing from TCRdb's copy, which holds only in-frame ones; the method was immunoSEQ multiplex PCR. The data contain about 150,000 clones, over 75% of them seen just once; the ten biggest clones take up about 2%. The ends were cut back, 6 bases at V and 0 bases at J, with 14 bases in the middle. Germline CDR1 SQVTM, CDR2 ANQGSEA. The CDR3 consists of 15 residues. The chain employs TRBV29-1 and TRBJ2-2; TRBD2 might be the D (6 bases). The TCR originated in an adult in good health. Sample: peripheral blood, taken on day 0 of AZD1222 vaccination. CDR3 residues: CSVYGAGSNTGELFF. The DNA for the CDR3 is TGCAGCGTCTACGGGGCGGGGTCGAACACCGGGGAGCTGTTTTTT.